This is a list of T cell receptor beta chains from one sample in a study of blood T cell repertoires in COVID-19. The protocol was immunoSEQ multiplex PCR, while the TCRdb copy is restricted to in-frame clones and leaves out a portion. The data contain 110,000 to 150,000 clones, over 75% of them singletons. The sequenced sample was peripheral blood. Source of these receptors: a man between 50 and 59 years old with acute or convalescent COVID-19. CDR3s include the opening cysteine and the closing phenylalanine or tryptophan. A D gene is named only where the DNA matches it firmly. Part of the rows lack a size; the others show once, few, many or a class for expanded clones.

>TRBD1|16|TRBV19|TRBJ1-5|.
TGTGCCAGTAGTCCGCTTTCGAAGGGGGCGGGTCAGCCCCAGCATTTT
CASSPLSKGAGQPQHF
>TRBD1|14|TRBV7-3|TRBJ2-7|.
TGTGCCAGCAGCCTCGGGACAGGGGGCAACGAGCAGTACTTC
CASSLGTGGNEQYF
>TRBD1|15|TRBV13|TRBJ1-6|few
TGTGCCAGCAGCTTAGGCGCAGGGGGAAATTCACCCCTCCACTTT
CASSLGAGGNSPLHF
>TRBD1|16|TRBV25-1|TRBJ1-6|few
TGTGCCAGCAGGCAGACAGGACAGGGGGACAATTCACCCCTCCACTTT
CASRQTGQGDNSPLHF
>.|13|TRBV7-9|TRBJ2-1|.
TGTGCCAGCAGCTTAACCAGGGGCAATGAGCAGTTCTTC
CASSLTRGNEQFF
>.|14|TRBV4-1|TRBJ2-1|.
TGCGCCAGCAGCCAAGATTCTGTCTACAATGAGCAGTTCTTC
CASSQDSVYNEQFF
>.|20|TRBV6-1|TRBJ2-6|.
TGTGCCAGCAGTGGACCCTTCGCGAGACAGGTGTATTCTGGGGCCAACGTCCTGACTTTC
CASSGPFARQVYSGANVLTF
>.|17|TRBV7-3|TRBJ2-3|.
TGTGCCAGCAGCTTAACCCCGGACGGTGGACTAACAGATACGCAGTATTTT
CASSLTPDGGLTDTQYF
>TRBD1|14|TRBV11-1|TRBJ2-7|.
TGTGCCAGCAGCCCGGGACAGGACAACTACGAGCAGTACTTC
CASSPGQDNYEQYF
>.|13|TRBV30|TRBJ1-6|.
TGTGCCTGGAGTAGGGGATCTAATTCACCCCTCCACTTT
CAWSRGSNSPLHF
>.|14|TRBV15|TRBJ2-4|.
TGTGCCACCAGCAGATCAGTCGCAGAAAACATTCAGTACTTC
CATSRSVAENIQYF
>TRBD2|14|TRBV27|TRBJ2-7|.
TGTGCCAGCAGTTTCGAGCGGGGGGGCCGCGAGCAGTACTTC
CASSFERGGREQYF